These 25 T cell receptor beta chains came from one sample sequenced in a study of somatic mutations in cytotoxic T cells in rheumatoid arthritis. TCRdb's copy holds only in-frame clones and misses some; the assay was immunoSEQ multiplex PCR. The repertoire holds more than 15,000 clones, 68% seen once, with 15% to 20% in the top ten. Sample: CD8+ T cells sorted from blood. These receptors were taken from an adult with rheumatoid arthritis.

This chain joins TRBV7-8 and TRBJ2-7; D is perhaps TRBD1 (5 bases). Germline assignment: CDR1 SGHVS and CDR2 FQNEAQ. The CDR3 covers 13 residues. The ends were cut back, 1 base at V and 5 bases at J, with 9 bases in the middle. CDR3 DNA sequence: TGTGCCAGCAGCTTAGTAGGCAGGGACGAGCAGTACTTC. This sequence encodes CASSLVGRDEQYF.

The chain couples TRBV27 to TRBJ1-1; 8 bases map to TRBD1. The CDR3 has 19 amino acids. The junction had 15 bases not matched to a gene; V was cut back by 0 bases and J by 3 bases. The germline gives CDR1 MNHEY, CDR2 SMNVEV (reference sequence). The CDR3 is CASSLSAIDYQGAHTEAFF. Written as DNA, the CDR3 is TGTGCCAGCAGTTTATCCGCCATAGATTACCAGGGGGCTCACACTGAAGCTTTCTTT.

This clone was picked up a small number of times. The chain couples TRBV10-2 to TRBJ2-7; D might be TRBD1 (5 bases). V was shortened by 1 base and J by 1 base, with 11 bases between the two germline ends. The CDR3 runs to 15 residues. CDR1 and CDR2 (germline): WSHSY, SAAADI. This CDR3 is CASSELGQGSYEQYF. CDR3 DNA sequence: TGCGCCAGCAGTGAGTTAGGACAAGGGTCCTACGAGCAGTACTTC.

This chain joins TRBV19 and TRBJ2-3; the D is unclear. The length of the CDR3 is 13 residues. Trimming cost V 3 bases and J 2 bases, with 6 bases left between them. The V gene's germline CDR1 is LNHDA and CDR2 SQIVND (reference sequence). The CDR3 coding sequence is TGTGCCAGTAGTATCTACAACACAGATACGCAGTATTTT. The encoded protein is CASSIYNTDTQYF.

CDR3 sequence reads: CASSLGAVGRVPDTQYF. The CDR3 DNA reads as TGTGCCAGCAGCTTAGGGGCCGTTGGGAGGGTCCCAGATACGCAGTATTTT. The chain links TRBV7-9 to TRBJ2-3; 7 bases fit TRBD2. This CDR3 contains 17 residues. The germline gives CDR1 SEHNR, CDR2 FQNEAQ (reference sequence). V lost 1 base to trimming and J lost 4 bases; unmatched junction nucleotides: 11. The whole variable domain, remainder taken from reference TRBV7-9 and TRBJ2-3, is DTGVSQNPRHKITKRGQNVTFRCDPISEHNRLYWYRQTLGQGPEFLTYFQNEAQLEKSRLLSDRFSAERPKGSFSTLEIQRTEQGDSAMYLCASSLGAVGRVPDTQYFGPGTRLTVL.

The CDR3 sequence: CASSLSLQHTDTQYF. DNA of the CDR3: TGTGCCAGCAGCTTAAGTCTCCAACACACAGATACGCAGTATTTT. The chain has TRBV7-2 and TRBJ2-3; D is unresolved. This CDR3 comprises 15 residues. Per germline, CDR1 SGHTA and CDR2 FQGNSA. Between the trimmed V and J ends, which lost 2 bases and 2 bases, there was a span of 11 bases.

This clone came up once. The chain joins TRBV7-6 to TRBJ1-4; no firm D call. From germline, CDR1 is SGHVS and CDR2 FNYEAQ. The length of the CDR3 is 13 residues. The V gene lost 5 bases and the J gene lost 5 bases, with 9 bases spanning the gap. The CDR3 DNA is TGTGCCAGCAGCCCGCAGATGAATGAAAAACTGTTTTTT. Residues: CASSPQMNEKLFF.

This clone was counted a few times. CDR3 region: CASSQDRDLVGEQYF. The CDR3 nucleotides are TGTGCCAGCAGCCAAGATCGTGACCTAGTAGGCGAGCAGTACTTC. V and J are TRBV14 and TRBJ2-7, with unresolved D. This CDR3 spans 15 amino acids. Germline CDR1 SGHDN, CDR2 FVKESK. The V end lost 0 bases, the J end lost 6 bases, and 15 bases lay between the germline ends.

This clone was seen just once. The chain links TRBV9 to TRBJ2-3; perhaps TRBD2 as D (6 bases). V was shortened by 4 bases and J by 0 bases, with 9 bases between the two germline ends. The length of the CDR3 is 14 residues. The germline CDR1 and CDR2 sequences are SGDLS and YYNGEE. The CDR3 here is CASSQGTSTDTQYF. The CDR3 DNA follows: TGTGCCAGCAGCCAAGGGACTAGCACAGATACGCAGTATTTT. The variable domain in full, completed from reference TRBV9 and TRBJ2-3, reads DSGVTQTPKHLITATGQRVTLRCSPRSGDLSVYWYQQSLDQGLQFLIQYYNGEERAKGNILERFSAQQFPDLHSELNLSSLELGDSALYFCASSQGTSTDTQYFGPGTRLTVL.

This chain uses TRBV27 with TRBJ2-7, with TRBD1 matching 10 bases. Germline V CDR1 and CDR2: MNHEY, SMNVEV (reference sequence). The V and J ends lost 5 bases and 3 bases, in that order; junction bases with no gene match: 4. This CDR3 region has 14 residues. In nucleotides, the CDR3 is TGTGCCAGCAGTCAAAGGACAGGGGGCTACGAGCAGTACTTC. This encodes CASSQRTGGYEQYF.

This clone was counted only a few times. The V gene is TRBV7-7, the J gene TRBJ2-2; D gene ambiguous. Between the trimmed V and J ends, which lost 2 bases and 1 base, there was a span of 5 bases. The CDR3 length is 14 residues. Germline V gene sequence: CDR1 SSHAT, CDR2 FNYEAQ (reference sequence). The CDR3 loop reads CASSLTRNTGELFF. CDR3 nucleotide sequence: TGTGCCAGCAGCTTAACACGGAACACCGGGGAGCTGTTTTTT.

V and J are TRBV15 and TRBJ2-1; D is ambiguous. The V end was cut by 1 base, the J end by 3 bases, with 7 bases between. The CDR3 has 14 residues. From germline, CDR1 is LNHNV and CDR2 YYDKDF (reference sequence). This chain's CDR3 is CATSRAADYNEQFF. CDR3 DNA: TGTGCCACCAGCAGAGCTGCCGACTACAATGAGCAGTTCTTC.

The chain is built from TRBV28 and TRBJ1-1; 9 positions match TRBD1. Trimming took 7 bases from V and 1 from J; bases not matched to a gene: 7. Germline values: CDR1 MDHEN, CDR2 SYDVKM. The CDR3 extends over 15 amino acids. The DNA for the CDR3 is TGTGCCAGCATGGGACGGGACAGGGCGAACACTGAAGCTTTCTTT. Amino acids: CASMGRDRANTEAFF.

The chain couples TRBV9 to TRBJ2-7; tentatively, D is TRBD1 (6 bases). The CDR3 is 15 amino acids. Trimming removed 0 bases at V and 5 bases at J, with 15 bases between. CDR1 and CDR2 (germline): SGDLS, YYNGEE. The CDR3 protein is CASSVGQGSMDEQYF. In DNA form, the CDR3 reads TGTGCCAGCAGCGTAGGGCAGGGGAGTATGGACGAGCAGTACTTC. Complete variable domain (other parts from reference TRBV9 and TRBJ2-7): DSGVTQTPKHLITATGQRVTLRCSPRSGDLSVYWYQQSLDQGLQFLIQYYNGEERAKGNILERFSAQQFPDLHSELNLSSLELGDSALYFCASSVGQGSMDEQYFGPGTRLTVT.

This clone showed up just a few times. The chain has TRBV2 and TRBJ2-7, with D possibly matching TRBD1 (5 bases). Trimming took 3 bases from V and 2 from J, leaving 11 bases between them. The CDR3 totals 14 residues. Germline loops: CDR1 SNHLY, CDR2 FYNNEI. The CDR3 is CASSEVGATYEQYF. The CDR3 DNA is TGTGCCAGCAGTGAGGTAGGGGCAACCTACGAGCAGTACTTC.

The chain uses TRBV5-6 and TRBJ1-3; tentatively, D is TRBD1 (5 bases). The V gene lost 3 bases and the J gene lost 4 bases, with 14 bases spanning the gap. CDR1 and CDR2 from the germline V gene are SGHDT and YYEEEE. There are 15 residues in the CDR3. CDR3 nucleotides: TGTGCCAGCAGCTCCGGGATAGGGGTGGGAAACACCATATATTTT. Its translation: CASSSGIGVGNTIYF.

The J gene is TRBJ1-1, the V gene TRBV9; no clear D gene. CDR3 length equals 13 residues. Germline CDR1 and CDR2: SGDLS and YYNGEE. V was pared by 3 bases and J by 1 base, with 7 bases between. This chain's CDR3 is CASSAYQNTEAFF. The CDR3 coding sequence is TGTGCCAGCAGCGCCTACCAGAACACTGAAGCTTTCTTT.

The chain couples TRBV9 to TRBJ2-5; the D gene could be TRBD1 or TRBD2 (6 bases each). This CDR3 has 16 residues. From germline, CDR1 is SGDLS and CDR2 YYNGEE. The germline V and J ends were trimmed by 0 bases and 4 bases, with 16 bases remaining between them. DNA for the CDR3: TGTGCCAGCAGCGTAGGACCTGGGGGGCGCAGAGAGACCCAGTACTTC. Translated: CASSVGPGGRRETQYF.

In its sample, this clone was seen once. V and J are TRBV13 and TRBJ1-5; D possibly corresponds to TRBD1 (5 bases). Trimming pared 4 bases from V and 0 bases from J, leaving 19 bases between. The germline CDR1 and CDR2 sequences are PRHDT and FYEKMQ (reference sequence). The CDR3 extends over 18 amino acids. DNA for the CDR3: TGTGCCAGCAGCTCCCGGGACCTGAGCGAGGATAGCAATCAGCCCCAGCATTTT. The encoded protein is CASSSRDLSEDSNQPQHF.

This chain connects TRBV28 to TRBJ1-2; D gene uncertain. CDR3 size: 12 residues. Trimming stripped 1 base from V and 5 bases from J, with 5 bases between. CDR1 MDHEN and CDR2 SYDVKM come from the germline V gene. CDR3 amino acids: CASSLSSYGYTF. The DNA of the CDR3 is TGTGCCAGCAGTTTATCTTCTTATGGCTACACCTTC.

This chain links TRBV5-1 with TRBJ2-2, with D possibly TRBD2 on 7 matching bases. Looked up from germline, CDR1 is SGHRS and CDR2 is YFSETQ. The CDR3 runs 17 residues. V shed 3 bases and J shed 0 bases, with 15 bases lying between them. The CDR3 is CASSWSGGGPNTGELFF. Here the CDR3 DNA reads TGCGCCAGCAGCTGGAGTGGGGGGGGCCCGAACACCGGGGAGCTGTTTTTT.

This clone was seen only once. The chain carries TRBV6-6 and TRBJ1-2; D remains unclear. CDR3 size: 14 residues. The germline gives CDR1 MNHNY, CDR2 SVGAGI (reference sequence). V shed 2 bases and J shed 4 bases, with 11 bases lying between them. The CDR3 DNA sequence: TGTGCCAGCAGTTACCCTCTAAGTGTCTATGGCTACACCTTC. This gives the protein CASSYPLSVYGYTF.

This chain connects TRBV29-1 to TRBJ2-3, with 11 nucleotides matching TRBD2. CDR3 length: 17 amino acids. Germline CDR1 reads SQVTM; CDR2 reads ANQGSEA. V shed 4 bases, J shed 0 bases, and the junction held 9 bases outside the gene matches. The CDR3 loop is CSVAGLAGGFSTDTQYF. The CDR3 DNA reads as TGCAGCGTTGCGGGTCTAGCGGGGGGTTTTAGCACAGATACGCAGTATTTT.

The chain recombines TRBV6-6 with TRBJ1-1; D gene ambiguous. Trimming left V 6 bases short and J 8 bases short, with 13 bases between. The CDR3 totals 12 residues. CDR1 and CDR2 (germline): MNHNY, SVGAGI (reference sequence). This CDR3 reads CASSRPRNEAFF. CDR3 bases: TGTGCCAGCAGCCGACCCCGGAACGAAGCTTTCTTT.

The CDR3, as DNA: TGTGCCAGCAGTGCGACAGGGGAAGTGGGCACTGAAGCTTTCTTT. The encoded protein is CASSATGEVGTEAFF. The rearrangement uses TRBV6-4 and TRBJ1-1; 8 positions match TRBD1. This CDR3 region has 15 residues. The V and J ends lost 4 bases and 4 bases, in that order; junction bases with no gene match: 8. Per the germline V gene, CDR1 is MRHNA and CDR2 is SNTAGT.